This TCR beta chain is from a study of control samples from healthy donors and cancer patients. Assay used: immunoSEQ multiplex PCR; TCRdb lists only in-frame clones, some missing. The table lists some 130,000 clones, about 90% of them singletons. Germline V lookup: CDR1 MNHNY, CDR2 SVGAGI (reference sequence). V lost 0 bases and J lost 3, with 9 bases in between. The CDR3 totals 15 residues. This clone was detected once. This clonotype was sampled from a woman between 50 and 59 years old in good health. The sequenced sample was blood. The V call is TRBV6-6, the J call TRBJ1-3, with D unresolved. CDR3 nucleotides: TGTGCCAGCAGTTACTCGAAAGGGCATGGAAACACCATATATTTT. Its translation is CASSYSKGHGNTIYF.